This TCR beta chain was documented in a study of CD8+ T cells in alopecia areata. This sample's treatment: oral pan-JAK inhibitor, 5-10 mg twice daily. The CDR3 spans 14 residues. Germline values: CDR1 SGHAT, CDR2 FQNNGV. Trimming pared 1 base from V and 13 bases from J, leaving 19 bases between. In each case, RNA was isolated and then reverse transcribed into cDNA as the sequencing template. Sequenced by immunoSEQ multiplex PCR; TCRdb stores in-frame clones only, minus some. This table holds 95,000 to 100,000 clones, around 60% found once. This sequence originates from a human donor with alopecia areata. The chain links TRBV11-2 to TRBJ2-5, with a weak D call TRBD2 (6 bases). Source: CD8+ T cells sorted from blood, taken at approximately week 61, from a patient treated with tofacitinib. In nucleotides, the CDR3 is TGTGCCAGCAGCTTAGCTCCCACTAGCCCCACCTGGTACTTC. It yields the protein CASSLAPTSPTWYF. The entire variable domain, with the rest obtained from reference TRBV11-2 and TRBJ2-5, is as follows: EAGVAQSPRYKIIEKRQSVAFWCNPISGHATLYWYQQILGQGPKLLIQFQNNGVVDDSQLPKDRFSAERLKGVDSTLKIQPAKLEDSAVYLCASSLAPTSPTWYFGPGTRLLVL.